This T cell receptor beta chain stems from a study of blood T cell repertoires in COVID-19. As for the study in general: Samples of COVID-19 (acute and convalescent) were obtained from the United States, Italy and Spain.

Authors' methods: Reference gene primer amplification gave nucleated cell count estimates. This table comes from immunoSEQ multiplex PCR, and its TCRdb copy is limited to in-frame clones, with some not included. V, J and clone size were drawn from that table, and D and trimming were deduced from the DNA. The data hold 95,000 to 100,000 clones, with over 80% observed a single time. Germline V gene sequence: CDR1 LGHDT, CDR2 YNNKEL (reference sequence). Trimming took off 3 bases at V and 8 bases at J, with 10 bases between the two ends. This CDR3 comprises 13 residues. This sequence joins TRBV3-1 (or the pseudogene TRBV3-2) and TRBJ2-2; D is perhaps TRBD2 (5 bases). The TCR sequence derives from a man in his fifties with active COVID-19. Sample: peripheral blood. The CDR3: CASSHAGAGELFF. CDR3 DNA sequence: TGTGCCAGCAGCCACGCGGGTGCGGGGGAGCTGTTTTTT.